The 7 T cell receptor beta chains listed next were all sequenced from one sample in a study of blood T cell repertoires in COVID-19. Data came from immunoSEQ multiplex PCR; TCRdb stores just in-frame clones and leaves some out. The table lists approximately 79,000 clones, roughly 89% of them singletons. The material sequenced was peripheral blood. These receptors all stem from a man aged 60-69 years with acute or convalescent COVID-19.

This sequence joins TRBV6-5 and TRBJ2-7, with a possible D match to TRBD2 (5 bases). CDR1 is MNHEY and CDR2 is SVGAGI in the germline V gene. Trimming left V 11 bases short and J 5 bases short, with 10 bases between. The CDR3 consists of 10 residues. CDR3 DNA: TGTGCCGCGGGCCGGGACGAGCAGTACTTC. Protein product: CAAGRDEQYF.

This clone has only one observation. V gene TRBV6-5 combines with J gene TRBJ2-5; weak D call: TRBD1 (6 bases). Trimming cost V 8 bases and J 2 bases, with 18 bases left between them. Germline values: CDR1 MNHEY, CDR2 SVGAGI. This CDR3 is 15 amino acids long. CDR3 sequence (DNA): TGTGCCAGCGAGGGCTTGGACAGAATTCAAGAGACCCAGTACTTC. Its translation: CASEGLDRIQETQYF.

This clone was counted between two and nine times. This sequence joins TRBV19 and TRBJ2-5; 9 bases map to TRBD1. The length of the CDR3 is 14 residues. V lost 7 bases, J lost 4 bases, and 7 bases stayed unmatched. Germline CDR1 LNHDA, CDR2 SQIVND (reference sequence). This CDR3 reads CASTAGTGPETQYF. CDR3 DNA: TGTGCCAGTACAGCCGGGACAGGGCCAGAGACCCAGTACTTC.

The chain recombines TRBV21-1 with TRBJ2-7; TRBD1 is the table's D call, not checked against the DNA. TRBV21-1 is recorded as a pseudogene. This CDR3 comprises 14 residues. CDR3 sequence: CASGNRLLSYEQYF. CDR3 in DNA: TGTGCCAGCGGAAACAGGCTCCTCTCCTACGAGCAGTACTTC.

The chain joins TRBV7-3 to TRBJ2-2, with D maybe TRBD2 (6 bases). Germline CDR1 and CDR2: SGHTA and FQGTGA. The V and J ends lost 4 bases and 6 bases respectively, with 15 bases between them. The CDR3 loop spans 15 amino acids. DNA of the CDR3: TGTGCCAGCAGCTGGACTGGCGGGATCGCCGGGGAGCTGTTTTTT. Protein: CASSWTGGIAGELFF.

The CDR3 reads CASSRTGPGNTIYF. The CDR3 DNA reads as TGTGCCAGCAGCCGTACAGGGCCTGGAAACACCATATATTTT. The chain links TRBV3-1 (or the pseudogene TRBV3-2) to TRBJ1-3, with D possibly matching TRBD1 (6 bases). Germline values: CDR1 LGHDT, CDR2 YNNKEL (reference sequence). V was cut by 4 bases and J by 2 bases, with 9 bases left in between. This CDR3 spans 14 amino acids.

The CDR3 loop reads CASSIGHQETQYF. As DNA, the CDR3 is TGTGCCAGCAGCATAGGGCACCAAGAGACCCAGTACTTC. V usage is TRBV11-2 and J usage is TRBJ2-5, with D unresolved. Germline CDR1 SGHAT, CDR2 FQNNGV. Trimming took off 5 bases at V and 0 bases at J, with 7 bases between the two ends. The CDR3 is 13 residues long.